Listed below are T cell receptor beta chains from one sample, sequenced in a study of blood T cells in healthy people across ages. TCRdb analysed the 5' RACE reads with MiXCR anew, one entry per CDR3 protein. The table has approximately 730,000 distinct CDR3 sequences, approximately 55% seen once. The sample consisted of blood. The receptor source for this set is an elderly man in good health. CDR3s include the opening cysteine and the closing phenylalanine or tryptophan. The D gene is left open where the match is weak. Only part of the rows carry a size: once, few, many, or a class if the clone is expanded.

V gene: TRBV20-1
clone size: .
D gene: TRBD2
J gene: TRBJ2-1
CDR3 length: 15
CDR3 DNA: TGCAGTGCTAGGGATTGGACTAGCGCCTACAATGAGCAGTTCTTC
CDR3 protein: CSARDWTSAYNEQFF

V gene: TRBV20-1
clone size: .
D gene: .
J gene: TRBJ1-2
CDR3 length: 12
CDR3 DNA: TGCAGTGCTAGGCCTCTTCTCTATGGCTACACCTTC
CDR3 protein: CSARPLLYGYTF

V gene: TRBV7-2
clone size: .
D gene: .
J gene: TRBJ1-6
CDR3 length: 12
CDR3 DNA: TGTGCCAGCAGCCTACAGTCTATTCCCCTCCACTTT
CDR3 protein: CASSLQSIPLHF

V gene: TRBV27
clone size: .
D gene: TRBD2
J gene: TRBJ2-1
CDR3 length: 12
CDR3 DNA: TGTGCCAGCCTGGGGGAGGGAAATGAGCAGTTCTTC
CDR3 protein: CASLGEGNEQFF

V gene: TRBV20-1
clone size: few
D gene: .
J gene: TRBJ2-1
CDR3 length: 16
CDR3 DNA: TGCAGTGCTAGAGCTTATGGGGGGCACCTGTACAATGAGCAGTTCTTC
CDR3 protein: CSARAYGGHLYNEQFF

V gene: TRBV29-1
clone size: few
D gene: .
J gene: TRBJ1-2
CDR3 length: 14
CDR3 DNA: TGCAGCGTTGAAAGGAGTCGGGGGAACTATGGCTACACCTTC
CDR3 protein: CSVERSRGNYGYTF

V gene: TRBV7-3
clone size: few
D gene: .
J gene: TRBJ2-7
CDR3 length: 15
CDR3 DNA: TGTGCCAGCAGCCCGGTCGGCCTCGGATCCTACGAGCAGTACTTC
CDR3 protein: CASSPVGLGSYEQYF

V gene: TRBV20-1
clone size: .
D gene: .
J gene: TRBJ1-5
CDR3 length: 16
CDR3 DNA: TGCAGTGCTACCGTTTCGGGGCAGGGAAGAGATCAGCCCCAGCATTTT
CDR3 protein: CSATVSGQGRDQPQHF

V gene: TRBV20-1
clone size: few
D gene: .
J gene: TRBJ2-5
CDR3 length: 13
CDR3 DNA: TGCAGTGCTAGGGGGAGCGGAGGAGAGACCCAGTACTTC
CDR3 protein: CSARGSGGETQYF

V gene: TRBV18
clone size: .
D gene: TRBD2
J gene: TRBJ2-1
CDR3 length: 17
CDR3 DNA: TGTGCCAGCTCAGCCGCGGGACTAGCGGGAACCTACAATGAGCAGTTCTTC
CDR3 protein: CASSAAGLAGTYNEQFF

V gene: TRBV12-3/TRBV12-4
clone size: .
D gene: .
J gene: TRBJ1-1
CDR3 length: 14
CDR3 DNA: TGTGCCAGCAGTTTAAGGCCGATGAACACTGAAGCTTTCTTT
CDR3 protein: CASSLRPMNTEAFF

V gene: TRBV20-1
clone size: .
D gene: TRBD2
J gene: TRBJ2-1
CDR3 length: 15
CDR3 DNA: TGCAGTGCCGGGACTAGCGGGAGCATTAACAATGAGCAGTTCTTC
CDR3 protein: CSAGTSGSINNEQFF

V gene: TRBV9
clone size: .
D gene: TRBD1
J gene: TRBJ1-2
CDR3 length: 14
CDR3 DNA: TGTGCCAGCAGCGGGACAGGGGGCCACTATGGCTACACCTTC
CDR3 protein: CASSGTGGHYGYTF

V gene: TRBV6-2/TRBV6-3
clone size: few
D gene: TRBD1
J gene: TRBJ2-7
CDR3 length: 14
CDR3 DNA: TGTGCCACATGGGAAGGGACAGTGCACTACGAGCAGTACTTC
CDR3 protein: CATWEGTVHYEQYF

V gene: TRBV30
clone size: .
D gene: .
J gene: TRBJ1-5
CDR3 length: 16
CDR3 DNA: TGTGCCTGGAGTGTAAGTTGGGATCTGGGCAATCAGCCCCAGCATTTT
CDR3 protein: CAWSVSWDLGNQPQHF

V gene: TRBV2
clone size: many
D gene: TRBD1
J gene: TRBJ2-5
CDR3 length: 13
CDR3 DNA: TGTGCCAGCGGGGACAGTGAGTTAGAGACCCAGTACTTC
CDR3 protein: CASGDSELETQYF

V gene: TRBV6-1
clone size: once
D gene: TRBD1
J gene: TRBJ1-2
CDR3 length: 15
CDR3 DNA: TGTGCCAGCAGTGAAAAAGGACAGGCGCACTATGGCTACACCTTC
CDR3 protein: CASSEKGQAHYGYTF

V gene: TRBV6-5
clone size: .
D gene: TRBD1
J gene: TRBJ2-5
CDR3 length: 16
CDR3 DNA: TGTGCCAGCAGTTACGGGGGACAGGCAAGAGGAAAGACCCAGTACTTC
CDR3 protein: CASSYGGQARGKTQYF

V gene: TRBV27
clone size: .
D gene: .
J gene: TRBJ2-1
CDR3 length: 14
CDR3 DNA: TGTGCCAGCAGTTTAGCGGGTGGCGCCAATGAGCAGTTCTTC
CDR3 protein: CASSLAGGANEQFF

V gene: TRBV30
clone size: .
D gene: TRBD1
J gene: TRBJ1-4
CDR3 length: 14
CDR3 DNA: TGTGCCTGGAGGAGACAGGGGGCAGGTGAAAAACTGTTTTTT
CDR3 protein: CAWRRQGAGEKLFF

V gene: TRBV4-1
clone size: few
D gene: .
J gene: TRBJ1-5
CDR3 length: 17
CDR3 DNA: TGCGCCAGCAGCCAAGATGGATCAGGGACCAGCAATCAGCCCCAGCATTTT
CDR3 protein: CASSQDGSGTSNQPQHF

V gene: TRBV7-8
clone size: .
D gene: .
J gene: TRBJ2-7
CDR3 length: 15
CDR3 DNA: TGTGCCAGCAGCTTAGGGGGGAGGGGGCCCTACGAGCAGTACTTC
CDR3 protein: CASSLGGRGPYEQYF

V gene: TRBV18
clone size: few
D gene: .
J gene: TRBJ2-3
CDR3 length: 13
CDR3 DNA: TGTGCCAGCTCACCGACGAGGGGCGATACGCAGTATTTT
CDR3 protein: CASSPTRGDTQYF

V gene: TRBV29-1
clone size: .
D gene: .
J gene: TRBJ2-7
CDR3 length: 11
CDR3 DNA: TGCAGCGTTGATACAGGGTGGCAGCAGTACTTC
CDR3 protein: CSVDTGWQQYF

V gene: TRBV12-3/TRBV12-4
clone size: .
D gene: TRBD2
J gene: TRBJ2-7
CDR3 length: 15
CDR3 DNA: TGTGCCAGCAGTATCCGGACTAGCGGGAGCTACGAGCAGTACTTC
CDR3 protein: CASSIRTSGSYEQYF

V gene: TRBV20-1
clone size: .
D gene: TRBD2
J gene: TRBJ2-1
CDR3 length: 15
CDR3 DNA: TGCAGTGCCGGTAAAGCGGGAGTATCCTACAATGAGCAGTTCTTC
CDR3 protein: CSAGKAGVSYNEQFF

V gene: TRBV7-9
clone size: .
D gene: TRBD2
J gene: TRBJ2-7
CDR3 length: 15
CDR3 DNA: TGTGCCAGCAGCCTCCCGGGGGAGGGGAGGTACGAGCAGTACTTC
CDR3 protein: CASSLPGEGRYEQYF

V gene: TRBV11-2
clone size: .
D gene: .
J gene: TRBJ2-5
CDR3 length: 14
CDR3 DNA: TGTGCCAGCAGCTTACCTATGTACCAAGAGACCCAGTACTTC
CDR3 protein: CASSLPMYQETQYF

V gene: TRBV6-5
clone size: few
D gene: TRBD1
J gene: TRBJ2-6
CDR3 length: 20
CDR3 DNA: TGTGCCAGCAGTTACACTGGCGGGCAGGGGGCTCACTCTGGGGCCAACGTCCTGACTTTC
CDR3 protein: CASSYTGGQGAHSGANVLTF

V gene: TRBV10-3
clone size: few
D gene: TRBD2
J gene: TRBJ2-7
CDR3 length: 16
CDR3 DNA: TGTGCCATCAGTGTCTCAAAACTAGCGGGAACGCACGAGCAGTACTTC
CDR3 protein: CAISVSKLAGTHEQYF

V gene: TRBV29-1
clone size: few
D gene: TRBD2
J gene: TRBJ2-7
CDR3 length: 12
CDR3 DNA: TGCAGCGTTAGCGGGACTGCCTACGAGCAGTACTTC
CDR3 protein: CSVSGTAYEQYF

V gene: TRBV9
clone size: .
D gene: .
J gene: TRBJ2-6
CDR3 length: 15
CDR3 DNA: TGTGCCAGCAGCGGAACCATCTCTGGGGCCAACGTCCTGACTTTC
CDR3 protein: CASSGTISGANVLTF

V gene: TRBV15
clone size: .
D gene: TRBD2
J gene: TRBJ2-2
CDR3 length: 16
CDR3 DNA: TGTGCCACCAGCAAGAACCCGGGAGGCGTTACCGGGGAGCTGTTTTTT
CDR3 protein: CATSKNPGGVTGELFF

V gene: TRBV5-1
clone size: few
D gene: TRBD2
J gene: TRBJ2-1
CDR3 length: 14
CDR3 DNA: TGCGCCAGCAGCGGAACTAGCGGGAGCACTGAGCAGTTCTTC
CDR3 protein: CASSGTSGSTEQFF

V gene: TRBV29-1
clone size: .
D gene: TRBD1
J gene: TRBJ2-5
CDR3 length: 16
CDR3 DNA: TGCAGCGTCGGACATTACAGGGGGAGTCGAGTGCAGACCCAGTACTTC
CDR3 protein: CSVGHYRGSRVQTQYF

V gene: TRBV12-3/TRBV12-4
clone size: .
D gene: TRBD2
J gene: TRBJ2-1
CDR3 length: 14
CDR3 DNA: TGTGCCAGCAGTTTCTTAGCGGGGAACAATGAGCAGTTCTTC
CDR3 protein: CASSFLAGNNEQFF

V gene: TRBV29-1
clone size: .
D gene: .
J gene: TRBJ1-2
CDR3 length: 11
CDR3 DNA: TGCAGCGCTTTGGACGGGGGGGACTACACCTTC
CDR3 protein: CSALDGGDYTF

V gene: TRBV21-1
clone size: .
D gene: .
J gene: TRBJ1-2
CDR3 length: 16
CDR3 DNA: TGTGCCAGCAGCTGGGACAGGGGCACAGGTCGATATGGCCACACCTTC
CDR3 protein: CASSWDRGTGRYGHTF

V gene: TRBV2
clone size: .
D gene: TRBD2
J gene: TRBJ2-7
CDR3 length: 15
CDR3 DNA: TGTGCCAGCAGTGAATCGCGGCTAGCGGCCTACGGGCAGTACTTC
CDR3 protein: CASSESRLAAYGQYF

V gene: TRBV5-4
clone size: few
D gene: TRBD1
J gene: TRBJ2-7
CDR3 length: 15
CDR3 DNA: TGTGCCAGCAGCTTGGGGCGGACAGGAGCCTACGAGCAGTACTTC
CDR3 protein: CASSLGRTGAYEQYF